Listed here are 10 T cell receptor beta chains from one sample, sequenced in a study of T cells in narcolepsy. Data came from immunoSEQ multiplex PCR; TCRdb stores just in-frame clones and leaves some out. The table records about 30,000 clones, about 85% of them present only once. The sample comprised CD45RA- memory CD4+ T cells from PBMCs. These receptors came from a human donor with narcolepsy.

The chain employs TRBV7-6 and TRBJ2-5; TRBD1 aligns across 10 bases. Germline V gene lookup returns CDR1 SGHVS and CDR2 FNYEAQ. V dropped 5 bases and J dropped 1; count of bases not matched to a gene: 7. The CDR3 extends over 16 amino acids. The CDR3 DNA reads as TGTGCCAGCAGCCCGCGGTGGACAGGGGGCCAAGAGACCCAGTACTTC. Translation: CASSPRWTGGQETQYF.

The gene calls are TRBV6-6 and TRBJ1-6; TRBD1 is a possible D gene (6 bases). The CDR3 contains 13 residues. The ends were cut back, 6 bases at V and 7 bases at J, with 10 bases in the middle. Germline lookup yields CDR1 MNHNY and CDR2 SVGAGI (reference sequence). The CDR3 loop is CASRGTQNSPLHF. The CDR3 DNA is TGTGCCAGCAGGGGGACACAGAATTCACCCCTCCACTTT.

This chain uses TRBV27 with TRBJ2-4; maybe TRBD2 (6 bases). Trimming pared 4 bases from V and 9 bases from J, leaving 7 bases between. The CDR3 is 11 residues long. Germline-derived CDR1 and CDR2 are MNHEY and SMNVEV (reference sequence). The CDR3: CASSSGVIQYF. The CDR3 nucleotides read TGTGCCAGCAGTTCGGGGGTCATTCAGTACTTC.

CDR3 residues: CASSPRGVAYGYTF. Written as DNA, the CDR3 is TGTGCCAGCAGTCCCCGCGGGGTTGCCTATGGCTACACCTTC. The chain recombines TRBV27 with TRBJ1-2; D uncertain. Germline values: CDR1 MNHEY, CDR2 SMNVEV (reference sequence). V lost 5 bases to trimming and J lost 4 bases, with 14 bases between them. This CDR3 has 14 residues.

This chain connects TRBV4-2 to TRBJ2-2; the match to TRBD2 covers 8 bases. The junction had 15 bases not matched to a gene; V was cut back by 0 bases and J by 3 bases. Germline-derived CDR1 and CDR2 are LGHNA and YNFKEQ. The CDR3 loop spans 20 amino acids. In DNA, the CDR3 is TGTGCCAGCAGCCAAGACGGGCTAGCGGGCCTCAAGAGGGACACCGGGGAGCTGTTTTTT. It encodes CASSQDGLAGLKRDTGELFF.

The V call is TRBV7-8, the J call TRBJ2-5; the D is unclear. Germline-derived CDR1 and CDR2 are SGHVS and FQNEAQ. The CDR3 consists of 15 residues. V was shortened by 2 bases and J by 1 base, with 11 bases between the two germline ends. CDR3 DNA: TGTGCCAGCAGCTTATTACAGATATCCCAAGAGACCCAGTACTTC. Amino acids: CASSLLQISQETQYF.

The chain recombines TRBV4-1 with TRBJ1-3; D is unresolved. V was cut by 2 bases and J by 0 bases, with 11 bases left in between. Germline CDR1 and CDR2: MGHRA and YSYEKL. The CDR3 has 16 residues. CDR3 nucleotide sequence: TGCGCCAGCAGCCAACCGACGGGCAGCTCTGGAAACACCATATATTTT. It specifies CASSQPTGSSGNTIYF.

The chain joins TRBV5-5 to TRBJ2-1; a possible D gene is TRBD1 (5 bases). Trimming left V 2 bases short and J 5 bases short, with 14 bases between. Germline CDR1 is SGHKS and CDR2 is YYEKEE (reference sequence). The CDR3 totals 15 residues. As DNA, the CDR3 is TGTGCCAGCAGCTTAGTGGGGCAGCCAAACAATGAGCAGTTCTTC. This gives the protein CASSLVGQPNNEQFF.

DNA of the CDR3: TGTGCCAGCAGTTTCGGGGACGGCCTCAATTCACCCCTCCACTTT. Protein sequence: CASSFGDGLNSPLHF. The rearrangement uses TRBV6-1 and TRBJ1-6, with a weak D call TRBD1 (5 bases). V was clipped by 5 bases and J by 7 bases, with 15 bases between them. CDR1 and CDR2 (germline): MNHNS, SASEGT. The CDR3 is 15 amino acids.

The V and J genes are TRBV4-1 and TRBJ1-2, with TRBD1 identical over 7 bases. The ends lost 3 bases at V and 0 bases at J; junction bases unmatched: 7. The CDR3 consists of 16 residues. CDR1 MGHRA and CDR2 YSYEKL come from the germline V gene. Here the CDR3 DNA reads TGCGCCAGCAGCCAGCCGACAGGGAACCCTAACTATGGCTACACCTTC. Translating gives CASSQPTGNPNYGYTF.